The next 2 T cell receptor beta chains were all read from a single sample in a study of shared clonotypes between healthy human individuals (dated by TCRdb to about 2020). The protocol used for the library was the immunoSEQ multiplex PCR assay. This is the immuneACCESS table as TCRdb keeps it, with only in-frame sequences that have V and J called. A part of the clones is gone; compared with another copy, unresolved V genes explain less than half, and the rest is unexplained. Here the sample has around 2.5 million clones; 90% to 95% occur a single time. 0.36% of the sample goes to the ten largest clones. Material: naive CD4+ T cells from PBMCs. The cell subset or site label for this specimen denotes: CD45RA+ positively selected. Receptors originate from a man aged 18 to 29 in good health. Some clones in this sample may be carry-over from other donors' samples.

The table lists this clone with a few counts. The chain employs TRBV4-2 and TRBJ1-5; D uncertain. This CDR3 region has 15 residues. Between the trimmed V and J ends, which lost 5 bases and 4 bases, there was a span of 15 bases. Germline CDR1 is LGHNA and CDR2 is YNFKEQ. The CDR3 nucleotides read TGTGCCAGCAGCGACGGTCTTCCAGAAAATCAGCCCCAGCATTTT. Amino acids: CASSDGLPENQPQHF.

The CDR3 DNA sequence: TGTGCCAGCAGCGAATCTAGCGGGATGGGGGATACGCAGTATTTT. Translated: CASSESSGMGDTQYF. V is TRBV9 and J is TRBJ2-3; 9 bases agree with TRBD2. V shed 3 bases and J 6 bases; nucleotides not matched to a gene: 8. The CDR3 runs to 15 residues. Germline CDR1 is SGDLS and CDR2 is YYNGEE.